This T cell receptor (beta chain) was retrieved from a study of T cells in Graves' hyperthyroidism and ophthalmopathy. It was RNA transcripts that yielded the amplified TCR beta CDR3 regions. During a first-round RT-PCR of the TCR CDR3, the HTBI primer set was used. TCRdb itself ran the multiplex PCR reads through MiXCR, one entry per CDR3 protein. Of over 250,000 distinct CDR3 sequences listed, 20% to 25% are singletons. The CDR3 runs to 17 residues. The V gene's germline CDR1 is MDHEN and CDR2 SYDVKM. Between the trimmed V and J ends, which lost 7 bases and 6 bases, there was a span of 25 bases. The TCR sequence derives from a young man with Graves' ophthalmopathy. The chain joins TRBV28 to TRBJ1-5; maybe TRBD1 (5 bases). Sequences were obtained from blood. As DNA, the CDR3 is TGTGCCAGCACTCCCGGACCCCAGGGCTTTCCAATTCAGCCCCAGCATTTT. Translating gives CASTPGPQGFPIQPQHF.